The rows below give T cell receptor beta chains drawn from one sample of a study of cytomegalovirus exposure and HLA in healthy donors. Clones were read by immunoSEQ multiplex PCR, and TCRdb kept only the in-frame ones, dropping some. The sample lists under 150,000 clones; 70% to 80% were seen once. Sequences were obtained from PBMCs. The receptors here all came from a man aged 18 to 30 in good health and CMV-seronegative. Both conserved end residues are part of each CDR3. Fields, in order: V gene, clone size, D gene, J gene, CDR3 protein, CDR3 DNA. A D gene is named only where the DNA matches it firmly. A row's size may be missing; if present it is once, few, many or a size class.

>TRBV6-1|NA|NA|TRBJ2-7
CASSGRQGRYEQYF
TGTGCCAGCAGCGGTCGGCAGGGGAGATACGAGCAGTACTTC
>TRBV6-5|NA|NA|TRBJ1-2
CASSYSWGLTAF
TGTGCCAGCAGTTACTCGTGGGGGCTAACGGCCTTC
>TRBV19|NA|NA|TRBJ2-3
CASSIQAITDTQYF
TGTGCCAGTAGTATTCAGGCTATCACAGATACGCAGTATTTT
>TRBV6-1|NA|NA|TRBJ1-1
CASRQMLGGNTEAFF
TGTGCCAGCCGGCAGATGCTGGGGGGGAACACTGAAGCTTTCTTT
>TRBV4-1|few|NA|TRBJ1-6
CASSQEGRGNSPLHF
TGCGCCAGCAGCCAAGAGGGCAGGGGTAATTCACCCCTCCACTTT
>TRBV5-1|NA|TRBD1|TRBJ1-5
CASSFGTDNQPQHF
TGCGCCAGCAGCTTCGGGACAGACAATCAGCCCCAGCATTTT
>TRBV30|once|NA|TRBJ1-4
CASNFRTYEKLFF
TGTGCCTCCAATTTCAGAACCTATGAAAAACTGTTTTTT
>TRBV7-3|NA|NA|TRBJ1-1
CASSPSMNTEAFF
TGTGCCAGCAGCCCTAGCATGAACACTGAAGCTTTCTTT
>TRBV9|NA|NA|TRBJ1-2
CASSVGESYGYTF
TGTGCCAGCAGCGTAGGGGAGAGCTATGGCTACACCTTC
>TRBV29-1|NA|NA|TRBJ2-2
CSASGNINTGELFF
TGCAGCGCCTCCGGGAATATTAACACCGGGGAGCTGTTTTTT
>TRBV6-7|NA|TRBD1|TRBJ1-5
CASSYRDRGPEPQHF
TGTGCCAGCAGTTACCGGGACAGGGGGCCGGAACCCCAGCATTTT
>TRBV6-5|NA|NA|TRBJ1-1
CASRTLGAAAEAFF
TGTGCCAGCCGCACCTTAGGGGCCGCGGCTGAAGCTTTCTTT
>TRBV30|NA|NA|TRBJ2-7
CAWSVPLGDTLSYEQYF
TGTGCCTGGAGTGTACCCCTCGGGGACACCCTCTCCTACGAGCAGTACTTC
>TRBV2|NA|NA|TRBJ1-2
CASSGGDEDRASF
TGTGCCAGCAGTGGGGGGGATGAGGACCGGGCCTCCTTC
>TRBV28|once|NA|TRBJ2-7
CASSLQGGEQYF
TGTGCCAGCAGTTTACAGGGTGGGGAGCAGTACTTC
>TRBV14|NA|TRBD1|TRBJ2-1
CASSHNRQGNYNEQFF
TGTGCCAGCAGCCATAACAGACAGGGCAACTACAATGAGCAGTTCTTC
>TRBV5-1|NA|NA|TRBJ2-1
CASSLGSGDNGQFF
TGCGCCAGCAGCTTGGGTAGCGGCGACAATGGGCAGTTCTTC